This T cell receptor (beta chain) was documented in a study of cytomegalovirus exposure and HLA in healthy donors. Overall study findings and caveats: Subsequent analysis found a tendency for first-cohort TCR clusters to co-occur within the 110 or so validation repertoires.

V was pared by 2 bases and J by 6 bases, with 6 bases of the junction left unmatched. The CDR3 runs 16 residues. The germline gives CDR1 MGHRA, CDR2 YSYEKL. This clone was counted between two and nine times. What it binds is unknown. This table comes from immunoSEQ multiplex PCR, and its TCRdb copy is limited to in-frame clones, with some not included. The sample has 300,000 to 350,000 clones, roughly 87% seen once; the top ten hold roughly 0.96%. Sample: PBMCs. The origin of this receptor is a man younger than 45 in good health and CMV-seronegative. V is TRBV4-1 and J is TRBJ1-6; 8 nucleotides agree with TRBD1. The CDR3 DNA reads as TGCGCCAGCAGCCAATTGGGACAGGCACCTAATTCACCCCTCCACTTT. Residues: CASSQLGQAPNSPLHF.